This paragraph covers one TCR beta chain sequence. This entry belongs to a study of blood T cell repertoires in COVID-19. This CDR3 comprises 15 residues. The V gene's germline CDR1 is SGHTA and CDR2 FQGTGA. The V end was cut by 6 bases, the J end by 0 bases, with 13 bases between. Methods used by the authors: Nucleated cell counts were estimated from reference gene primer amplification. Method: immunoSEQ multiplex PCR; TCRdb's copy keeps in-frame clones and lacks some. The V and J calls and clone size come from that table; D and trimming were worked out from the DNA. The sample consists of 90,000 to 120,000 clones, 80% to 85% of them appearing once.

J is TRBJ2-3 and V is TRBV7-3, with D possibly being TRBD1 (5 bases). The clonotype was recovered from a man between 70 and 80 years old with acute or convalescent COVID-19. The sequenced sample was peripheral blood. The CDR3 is CASSPQGTSTDTQYF. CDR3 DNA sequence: TGTGCCAGCAGTCCTCAGGGAACCAGCACAGATACGCAGTATTTT.